This entry lists 5 T cell receptor beta chains sequenced from one sample in a study of blood T cell repertoires in COVID-19. Data came from immunoSEQ multiplex PCR; TCRdb stores just in-frame clones and leaves some out. The sample carries a few hundred thousand clones, 86% recorded once. The sample comprised peripheral blood. All receptors derive from a woman aged 45-59 years with acute or convalescent COVID-19.

The CDR3 is CASSSLNRGGPYEQYF. Written as DNA, the CDR3 is TGTGCCAGCAGTTCCCTCAACAGGGGGGGGCCCTACGAGCAGTACTTC. This rearrangement joins TRBV28 to TRBJ2-7, with a tentative D call TRBD1 (8 bases). The CDR3 runs to 16 residues. V lost 4 bases and J 2 bases, leaving 18 bases between the germline ends. CDR1 is MDHEN and CDR2 is SYDVKM in the germline V gene.

This clone was seen just once. This rearrangement joins TRBV28 to TRBJ2-7; 7 bases are a match to TRBD2. The germline gives CDR1 MDHEN, CDR2 SYDVKM. The length of the CDR3 is 16 residues. The trim removed 6 bases at V and 4 bases at J, leaving 15 bases unmatched. The CDR3: CASRRRVGREIYEQYF. CDR3 sequence (DNA): TGTGCCAGCAGAAGAAGGGTCGGGCGGGAGATTTACGAGCAGTACTTC.

The V and J genes are TRBV19 and TRBJ1-1, with TRBD1 matching over 9 bases. The J segment lost 1 base and the V segment lost 10 bases, leaving 4 bases of the junction unmatched. CDR3 length equals 13 residues. The germline V gene encodes CDR1 LNHDA and CDR2 SQIVND (reference sequence). The CDR3 coding sequence is TGTGCCACCCGGACAGGGGAGAACACTGAAGCTTTCTTT. The encoded protein is CATRTGENTEAFF.

CDR3 nucleotides: TGCGCCAGCGGGGAAACAGGGGGATATGGCTACACCTTC. This translates into CASGETGGYGYTF. The J gene is TRBJ1-2, the V gene TRBV5-1, with 8 bases fitting TRBD1. The germline CDR1 and CDR2 sequences are SGHRS and YFSETQ. The CDR3 is made up of 13 amino acids. Trimming at V came to 7 bases and at J to 5 bases, leaving 7 bases not matched to a gene.

This chain connects TRBV18 to TRBJ2-3; weak D call: TRBD2 (6 bases). The CDR3 is made up of 15 amino acids. CDR1 is KGHSH and CDR2 is LQKENI in the germline V gene. V was trimmed by 0 bases and J by 0 bases, leaving 7 bases between them. CDR3 protein: CASSPPGGSTDTQYF. The CDR3 nucleotides are TGTGCCAGCTCACCACCCGGGGGAAGCACAGATACGCAGTATTTT.